This is a list of T cell receptor beta chains from one sample in a study of regulatory T cells in long-lasting Graves disease. MiXCR was run by TCRdb on the multiplex PCR reads, yielding one entry per CDR3 protein. This sample yields 390,000 or so distinct CDR3 sequences, of which about 12% are seen a single time; approximately 17% belongs to the top ten. The same data also contributed to another study, on T cells in Graves' hyperthyroidism and ophthalmopathy.

The source was peripheral blood mononuclear cells (PBMCs), collected at new diagnosis, from a patient treated with antithyroid drugs. These TCRs come from a woman in her late teens or twenties with Graves disease. Both conserved end residues are part of each CDR3. Each record gives: J gene, clone size, D gene, V gene, CDR3 protein, CDR3 DNA. A D gene is named only where the DNA matches it firmly. Clone size is not always given. Where it is, it says once, few, many or a class for expanded clones.

j_call: TRBJ1-6; clone_size: many; d_call: TRBD1; v_call: TRBV6-1; cdr3_aa: CASSLTQGARLSPLHF; cdr3_nt: TGTGCCAGCAGTCTAACTCAGGGGGCGAGACTTTCACCCCTCCACTTT
j_call: TRBJ1-1; clone_size: -; d_call: -; v_call: TRBV12-3/TRBV12-4; cdr3_aa: CASSFLGLENTEAFF; cdr3_nt: TGTGCCAGCAGTTTCTTAGGTTTGGAGAACACTGAAGCTTTCTTT
j_call: TRBJ2-1; clone_size: -; d_call: -; v_call: TRBV6-2/TRBV6-3; cdr3_aa: CASSYLTGPNEQFF; cdr3_nt: TGTGCCAGCAGTTATTTAACAGGGCCGAATGAGCAGTTCTTC
j_call: TRBJ1-5; clone_size: many; d_call: -; v_call: TRBV27; cdr3_aa: CASSPGDSSNQPQHF; cdr3_nt: TGTGCCAGCTCACCGGGGGACTCTAGCAATCAGCCCCAGCATTTT
j_call: TRBJ2-1; clone_size: many; d_call: -; v_call: TRBV12-3/TRBV12-4; cdr3_aa: CASSPQGYNEQFF; cdr3_nt: TGTGCCAGCAGTCCCCAGGGCTACAATGAGCAGTTCTTC
j_call: TRBJ2-5; clone_size: few; d_call: -; v_call: TRBV25-1; cdr3_aa: CASSEGGYLETQYF; cdr3_nt: TGTGCCAGCAGTGAAGGCGGGTACCTGGAGACCCAGTACTTC
j_call: TRBJ2-3; clone_size: many; d_call: TRBD2; v_call: TRBV28; cdr3_aa: CASSLVGGSDTDTQYF; cdr3_nt: TGTGCCAGCAGTTTGGTGGGAGGGAGCGACACAGATACGCAGTATTTT
j_call: TRBJ2-7; clone_size: many; d_call: -; v_call: TRBV6-1; cdr3_aa: CATLKRTANEQYF; cdr3_nt: TGTGCCACCCTGAAGAGGACCGCAAACGAGCAGTACTTC
j_call: TRBJ1-4; clone_size: many; d_call: -; v_call: TRBV7-2; cdr3_aa: CASSLVTGTGEKLFF; cdr3_nt: TGTGCCAGCAGCTTAGTTACAGGGACGGGCGAAAAACTGTTTTTT
j_call: TRBJ2-7; clone_size: many; d_call: TRBD1; v_call: TRBV3-1; cdr3_aa: CASSQSGTGRLGEQYF; cdr3_nt: TGTGCCAGCAGCCAATCCGGGACAGGGCGCCTCGGCGAGCAGTACTTC
j_call: TRBJ2-5; clone_size: many; d_call: -; v_call: TRBV7-6; cdr3_aa: CASSPTAEGLGTQYF; cdr3_nt: TGTGCCAGCAGCCCCACCGCAGAGGGGTTGGGGACCCAGTACTTC
j_call: TRBJ1-5; clone_size: many; d_call: -; v_call: TRBV7-2; cdr3_aa: CASSSALNQPQHF; cdr3_nt: TGTGCCAGCAGCTCAGCCCTAAATCAGCCCCAGCATTTT
j_call: TRBJ2-5; clone_size: -; d_call: -; v_call: TRBV19; cdr3_aa: CASSISRELREETQYF; cdr3_nt: TGTGCCAGTAGTATAAGCCGGGAGTTGCGGGAAGAGACCCAGTACTTC
j_call: TRBJ2-7; clone_size: many; d_call: -; v_call: TRBV11-2; cdr3_aa: CASSLGWLVYEQYF; cdr3_nt: TGTGCCAGCAGCTTAGGATGGCTAGTCTACGAGCAGTACTTC
j_call: TRBJ2-5; clone_size: many; d_call: -; v_call: TRBV7-2; cdr3_aa: CASSFDLLSRETQYF; cdr3_nt: TGTGCCAGCAGCTTTGATTTGCTCTCGAGGGAGACCCAGTACTTC
j_call: TRBJ1-2; clone_size: many; d_call: -; v_call: TRBV3-1; cdr3_aa: CASSQDWAAGPRGYTF; cdr3_nt: TGTGCCAGCAGCCAAGATTGGGCTGCAGGCCCCCGGGGCTACACCTTC
j_call: TRBJ2-1; clone_size: few; d_call: TRBD2; v_call: TRBV9; cdr3_aa: CASSVSASGLAGGLGNEQFF; cdr3_nt: TGTGCCAGCAGCGTGTCCGCTTCCGGACTAGCGGGGGGATTGGGCAATGAGCAGTTCTTC
j_call: TRBJ1-2; clone_size: few; d_call: -; v_call: TRBV7-2; cdr3_aa: CASSLTLGNYGYTF; cdr3_nt: TGTGCCAGCAGCTTGACATTAGGGAACTATGGCTACACCTTC
j_call: TRBJ1-4; clone_size: many; d_call: -; v_call: TRBV30; cdr3_aa: CAWSDGKLFF; cdr3_nt: TGTGCCTGGAGTGACGGGAAACTGTTTTTT
j_call: TRBJ2-7; clone_size: many; d_call: TRBD2; v_call: TRBV7-9; cdr3_aa: CASSSLAGGVRSDEQYF; cdr3_nt: TGTGCCAGCAGCTCACTAGCGGGAGGAGTGAGGTCGGACGAGCAGTACTTC
j_call: TRBJ2-1; clone_size: many; d_call: -; v_call: TRBV5-1; cdr3_aa: CASSGGLSSYNEQFF; cdr3_nt: TGCGCCAGCAGCGGGGGACTTAGCTCCTACAATGAGCAGTTCTTC
j_call: TRBJ1-2; clone_size: many; d_call: TRBD1; v_call: TRBV2; cdr3_aa: CASRKDRRGYGYTF; cdr3_nt: TGTGCCAGCAGAAAGGACAGGCGGGGCTATGGCTACACCTTC
j_call: TRBJ2-3; clone_size: -; d_call: -; v_call: TRBV4-1; cdr3_aa: CASSQEGGTDTQYF; cdr3_nt: TGCGCCAGCAGCCAAGAGGGGGGCACAGATACGCAGTATTTT
j_call: TRBJ1-1; clone_size: many; d_call: -; v_call: TRBV28; cdr3_aa: CASSSPLGLFPVTEAFF; cdr3_nt: TGTGCCAGCAGTTCCCCCTTAGGACTCTTCCCAGTAACTGAAGCTTTCTTT
j_call: TRBJ2-5; clone_size: -; d_call: -; v_call: TRBV19; cdr3_aa: CASSTRDTFSQTQYF; cdr3_nt: TGTGCCAGTAGTACACGGGACACATTCTCACAGACCCAGTACTTC
j_call: TRBJ2-7; clone_size: -; d_call: TRBD1; v_call: TRBV18; cdr3_aa: CASSPPDRGDEQYF; cdr3_nt: TGTGCCAGCTCACCACCGGACAGGGGGGACGAGCAGTACTTC
j_call: TRBJ2-1; clone_size: -; d_call: TRBD2; v_call: TRBV7-8; cdr3_aa: CASTQGLAAPISSYNEQFF; cdr3_nt: TGTGCCAGCACCCAAGGCCTAGCGGCCCCTATCAGCTCCTACAATGAGCAGTTCTTC
j_call: TRBJ1-2; clone_size: few; d_call: -; v_call: TRBV10-3; cdr3_aa: CAISGQLETNYGYTF; cdr3_nt: TGTGCCATCAGTGGACAGCTTGAAACTAACTATGGCTACACCTTC
j_call: TRBJ2-6; clone_size: -; d_call: -; v_call: TRBV5-8; cdr3_aa: CASSLTVAGANVLTF; cdr3_nt: TGTGCCAGCAGCTTGACCGTTGCTGGGGCCAACGTCCTGACTTTC
j_call: TRBJ2-1; clone_size: -; d_call: TRBD2; v_call: TRBV12-3/TRBV12-4; cdr3_aa: CASSLAVGTSSHEQFF; cdr3_nt: TGTGCCAGCAGTTTAGCGGTCGGGACTAGTTCGCATGAGCAGTTCTTC
j_call: TRBJ2-1; clone_size: many; d_call: -; v_call: TRBV6-1; cdr3_aa: CASTGGANEQFF; cdr3_nt: TGTGCCAGCACAGGGGGGGCAAATGAGCAGTTCTTC
j_call: TRBJ2-1; clone_size: many; d_call: -; v_call: TRBV12-3/TRBV12-4; cdr3_aa: CASSPGAGRRSYNEQFF; cdr3_nt: TGTGCCAGCAGCCCGGGAGCGGGCAGGCGATCATACAATGAGCAGTTCTTC
j_call: TRBJ1-2; clone_size: few; d_call: TRBD1; v_call: TRBV10-3; cdr3_aa: CAIQGAFASNYGYTF; cdr3_nt: TGTGCCATACAGGGGGCTTTTGCATCTAACTATGGCTACACCTTC
j_call: TRBJ2-5; clone_size: -; d_call: -; v_call: TRBV7-9; cdr3_aa: CASSRRMGETQYF; cdr3_nt: TGTGCCAGCAGCCGACGGATGGGGGAGACCCAGTACTTC
j_call: TRBJ1-1; clone_size: -; d_call: TRBD1; v_call: TRBV10-3; cdr3_aa: CAISLRQGQNTEAFF; cdr3_nt: TGTGCCATCAGTTTGCGACAGGGACAAAACACTGAAGCTTTCTTT
j_call: TRBJ2-7; clone_size: few; d_call: -; v_call: TRBV20-1; cdr3_aa: CSALDLPYEQYF; cdr3_nt: TGCAGTGCTTTAGATCTGCCCTACGAGCAGTACTTC
j_call: TRBJ1-4; clone_size: -; d_call: -; v_call: TRBV5-1; cdr3_aa: CASSFGGGFRGLNEKLFF; cdr3_nt: TGCGCCAGCAGCTTTGGTGGCGGCTTCCGGGGGCTAAATGAAAAACTGTTTTTT
j_call: TRBJ2-2; clone_size: -; d_call: TRBD1; v_call: TRBV7-2; cdr3_aa: CASSLEDRGEAGELFF; cdr3_nt: TGTGCCAGCAGCTTGGAGGACAGGGGGGAGGCCGGGGAGCTGTTTTTT
j_call: TRBJ1-1; clone_size: many; d_call: -; v_call: TRBV6-2/TRBV6-3; cdr3_aa: CASSYSGGRNTEAFF; cdr3_nt: TGTGCCAGCAGTTACTCTGGGGGCAGGAACACTGAAGCTTTCTTT
j_call: TRBJ1-2; clone_size: many; d_call: -; v_call: TRBV6-5; cdr3_aa: CASSYSTGFYGCTF; cdr3_nt: TGTGCCAGCAGTTACTCGACGGGATTTTATGGCTGCACCTTC
j_call: TRBJ2-5; clone_size: many; d_call: TRBD2; v_call: TRBV28; cdr3_aa: CAVEGREGETQYF; cdr3_nt: TGTGCCGTAGAAGGGCGGGAGGGAGAGACCCAGTACTTC
j_call: TRBJ2-1; clone_size: many; d_call: TRBD2; v_call: TRBV5-1; cdr3_aa: CASSLVMRGRVNNEQFF; cdr3_nt: TGCGCCAGCAGCTTGGTTATGCGGGGGAGAGTAAACAATGAGCAGTTCTTC